Reported below is one TCR beta chain. The antigen remains unidentified. The sample belongs to a study of beta chain features in type 1 diabetes. Sampling consisted of one heparinised blood draw per donor, averaging approximately 120 mL. Using CD45RO/CCR7/CD25/CD127/CD95/CD27, CD4+ naive, central memory, regulatory and stem cell-like memory cells were sorted. The sequenced template was cDNA made from the entire isolated RNA. About 4 million reads per sample were averaged for naive, central memory and regulatory samples. Only in-frame clones appear in the TCRdb table, and some are missing; sequencing was by immunoSEQ multiplex PCR. The table shows approximately 200,000 clones, with over 8.5% occurring only once. Overall study findings and caveats: Naive, central memory and Treg TCRB repertoires seemed to resemble each other more closely in patients than they did in healthy donors.

The ends lost 2 bases at V and 7 bases at J; junction bases unmatched: 6. CDR1 and CDR2 from the germline V gene are MNHNY and SVGAGI (reference sequence). The CDR3 length is 15 residues. The source is a woman younger than 35 in good health. V gene TRBV6-6 combines with J gene TRBJ1-5; TRBD1 agrees at 9 bases. Sequencing was carried out using naive CD4+ T cells from blood. The CDR3 region has the DNA TGTGCCAGCAGTTACACAGGGGGCCTTGGGCAGCCCCAGCATTTT. Translation: CASSYTGGLGQPQHF.